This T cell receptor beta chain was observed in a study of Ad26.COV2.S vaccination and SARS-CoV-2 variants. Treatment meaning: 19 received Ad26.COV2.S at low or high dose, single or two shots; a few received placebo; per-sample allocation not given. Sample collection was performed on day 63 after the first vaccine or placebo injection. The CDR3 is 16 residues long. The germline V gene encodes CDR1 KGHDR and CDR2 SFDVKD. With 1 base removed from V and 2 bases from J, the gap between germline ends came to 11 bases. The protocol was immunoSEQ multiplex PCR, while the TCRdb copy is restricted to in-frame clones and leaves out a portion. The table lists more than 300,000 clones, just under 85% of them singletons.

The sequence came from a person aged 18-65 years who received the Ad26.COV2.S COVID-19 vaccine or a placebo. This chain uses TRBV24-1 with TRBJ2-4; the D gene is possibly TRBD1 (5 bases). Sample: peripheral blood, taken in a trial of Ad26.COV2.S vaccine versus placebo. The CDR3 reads CATSDFSGLTKNIQYF. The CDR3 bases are TGTGCCACCAGTGATTTTTCAGGGTTAACCAAAAACATTCAGTACTTC.